The 23 T cell receptor beta chains listed next were all sequenced from one sample in a study of shared T cell receptors in the human thymus. The method was immunoSEQ multiplex PCR; TCRdb's version includes in-frame clones alone and lacks a portion of them. This sample has roughly 550,000 clones, with 70% to 80% found just once. The same data also went into a second study, on human thymus T cells.

Source material: thymocytes. The receptors come from a boy less than two years old with a congenital heart defect.

This clone showed up just a few times. The V call is TRBV21-1, the J call TRBJ1-1. TRBV21-1 is recorded as a pseudogene. CDR3 length: 13 residues. The CDR3 sequence: CASSFGRNTEAFF. CDR3 nucleotides: TGTGCCAGCAGCTTCGGGAGGAACACTGAAGCTTTCTTT.

This sequence joins TRBV4-1 and TRBJ2-1, with D maybe TRBD2 (6 bases). Deletions cut 0 bases from V and 4 bases from J, with 22 bases between. The CDR3 runs 19 residues. Per germline, CDR1 MGHRA and CDR2 YSYEKL. CDR3 sequence reads: CASSQESSTQEGLYNEQFF. The DNA of the CDR3 is TGCGCCAGCAGCCAAGAATCGTCCACGCAGGAGGGTCTATACAATGAGCAGTTCTTC.

There are a few counts of this clone. The chain is built from TRBV7-6 and TRBJ1-1; 7 bases are shared with TRBD1. After removal of 1 base from V and 7 bases from J, the junction contained 3 bases not matched to a gene. This CDR3 has 13 residues. In germline, CDR1 is SGHVS, CDR2 FNYEAQ. CDR3 sequence: CASSLEGTVEAFF. The CDR3, as DNA: TGTGCCAGCAGCTTAGAAGGGACAGTTGAAGCTTTCTTT.

The rearrangement links TRBV4-1 to TRBJ1-5, with TRBD1 as a possible D gene (5 bases). This CDR3 is built from 14 residues. CDR1 and CDR2 from the germline V gene are MGHRA and YSYEKL. Trimming stripped 8 bases from V and 1 base from J, with 12 bases between. The CDR3 coding sequence is TGCGCCAGCTCATGCGGGGGGAGCAATCAGCCCCAGCATTTT. The encoded protein is CASSCGGSNQPQHF.

The rearrangement uses TRBV4-3 and TRBJ2-1, with 14 bases that match TRBD2. The CDR3 is 17 amino acids. J was trimmed by 8 bases and V by 3 bases; bases with no gene match: 9. The germline gives CDR1 LGHNA, CDR2 YSLEER. The CDR3 nucleotides read TGCGCCAGCAGCCATATTCAAGGACTAGCGGGAGGCGATGAGCAGTTCTTC. This encodes CASSHIQGLAGGDEQFF.

The V gene is TRBV27, the J gene TRBJ2-2, with a weak D call TRBD2 (5 bases). This CDR3 spans 14 amino acids. The V gene lost 7 bases and the J gene lost 0 bases, with 9 bases spanning the gap. From germline, CDR1 is MNHEY and CDR2 SMNVEV (reference sequence). The CDR3 loop is CASKEEPNTGELFF. The CDR3 nucleotides are TGTGCCAGCAAGGAGGAGCCGAACACCGGGGAGCTGTTTTTT.

V usage is TRBV11-3 and J usage is TRBJ2-1; possible D gene TRBD2, 5 bases. V was clipped by 3 bases and J by 5 bases, with 17 bases between them. Germline V gives CDR1 SGHNT, CDR2 YENEEA. The CDR3 has 16 amino acids. Here the CDR3 reads CASSFVAGSSNNEQFF. The CDR3 DNA follows: TGTGCCAGCAGCTTCGTGGCGGGCAGTTCTAACAATGAGCAGTTCTTC.

The V and J genes are TRBV19 and TRBJ1-1; D perhaps matches TRBD1 (6 bases). The V gene's germline CDR1 is LNHDA and CDR2 SQIVND (reference sequence). V lost 3 bases and J 4 bases, leaving 12 bases between the germline ends. This CDR3 has 14 amino acids. The CDR3 DNA reads as TGTGCCAGTAGTATCTCTAGGGGGGGCACTGAAGCTTTCTTT. It codes for CASSISRGGTEAFF.

The CDR3 region is CSALGAYEQYF. CDR3 bases: TGCAGTGCTCTCGGGGCCTACGAGCAGTACTTC. The V call is TRBV20-1, the J call TRBJ2-7; D perhaps matches TRBD2 (5 bases). From germline, CDR1 is DFQATT and CDR2 SNEGSKA (reference sequence). V lost 5 bases and J 2 bases, leaving 7 bases between the germline ends. This CDR3 spans 11 amino acids.

The genes are TRBV5-1 and TRBJ2-7; tentative D call: TRBD2 (5 bases). The CDR3 has 15 residues. Looked up from germline, CDR1 is SGHRS and CDR2 is YFSETQ. The ends were cut back, 1 base at V and 2 bases at J, with 13 bases in the middle. The CDR3 is CASSLLGDSAYEQYF. The CDR3 coding sequence is TGCGCCAGCAGCTTGTTGGGAGATTCTGCCTACGAGCAGTACTTC. Using reference TRBV5-1 and TRBJ2-7 for the parts outside the CDR3, the full variable domain is KAGVTQTPRYLIKTRGQQVTLSCSPISGHRSVSWYQQTPGQGLQFLFEYFSETQRNKGNFPGRFSGRQFSNSRSEMNVSTLELGDSALYLCASSLLGDSAYEQYFGPGTRLTVT.

V usage is TRBV7-9 and J usage is TRBJ2-4; 14 bases match TRBD2. This CDR3 has 17 residues. J lost 3 bases, V lost 5 bases, and 6 bases had no gene match. Germline V CDR1 and CDR2: SEHNR, FQNEAQ (reference sequence). The CDR3 sequence: CASSPGLAGVVKNIQYF. CDR3 nucleotide sequence: TGTGCCAGCAGCCCGGGACTAGCGGGAGTGGTCAAAAACATTCAGTACTTC.

This chain uses TRBV5-6 with TRBJ2-1; 9 bases fit TRBD2. Germline V lookup: CDR1 SGHDT, CDR2 YYEEEE. Trimming cost V 0 bases and J 8 bases; bases outside gene matches: 6. The CDR3 has 15 amino acids. CDR3 sequence: CASSLVGLAKYEQFF. As DNA, the CDR3 is TGTGCCAGCAGCTTGGTAGGACTAGCGAAATATGAGCAGTTCTTC.

The chain recombines TRBV5-8 with TRBJ2-3, with 9 positions matching TRBD1. The CDR3 has 15 amino acids. V shed 4 bases, J shed 2 bases, and the junction held 5 bases outside the gene matches. The germline CDR1 and CDR2 sequences are SGHTS and YDEGEE. Written as DNA, the CDR3 is TGTGCCAGCAGCGCTCGACAGGGGGACACAGATACGCAGTATTTT. Protein product: CASSARQGDTDTQYF.

This clone was counted a single time. The chain has TRBV11-2 and TRBJ2-1; 7 bases are a match to TRBD2. V shed 5 bases, J shed 5 bases, and the junction held 9 bases outside the gene matches. The CDR3 is made up of 15 amino acids. Germline V lookup: CDR1 SGHAT, CDR2 FQNNGV. The CDR3 nucleotides are TGTGCCAGCAGCCTATCACCGAGCGGGAACAATGAGCAGTTCTTC. It specifies CASSLSPSGNNEQFF.

This chain connects TRBV19 to TRBJ2-3, with TRBD2 matching 9 bases. Germline CDR1 LNHDA, CDR2 SQIVND (reference sequence). This CDR3 has 21 residues. The ends lost 1 base at V and 1 base at J; junction bases unmatched: 18. As DNA, the CDR3 is TGTGCCAGTAGTATAGGGTGGACAGCTGATAGCGGGAGAAGGGGCACAGATACGCAGTATTTT. Its protein product is CASSIGWTADSGRRGTDTQYF.

The J gene is TRBJ2-5, the V gene TRBV6-5; TRBD1 is a possible D gene (5 bases). The CDR3 has 13 amino acids. V was trimmed by 10 bases and J by 4 bases, leaving 16 bases between them. Germline V gene sequence: CDR1 MNHEY, CDR2 SVGAGI. CDR3 residues: CATQGRVTETQYF. The CDR3 DNA follows: TGTGCCACCCAGGGTCGGGTTACAGAGACCCAGTACTTC.

This chain connects TRBV6-1 to TRBJ1-2; TRBD1 agrees at 8 bases. The J segment lost 0 bases and the V segment lost 3 bases, leaving 9 bases of the junction unmatched. The CDR3 has 17 amino acids. CDR1 and CDR2 from the germline V gene are MNHNS and SASEGT. In DNA form, the CDR3 reads TGTGCCAGCAGTGATCCCGGACAGGGAGACTCTAACTATGGCTACACCTTC. Amino acids: CASSDPGQGDSNYGYTF.

V is TRBV29-1 and J is TRBJ2-3, with 12 nucleotides matching TRBD1. After removal of 4 bases from V and 11 bases from J, the junction contained 10 bases not matched to a gene. CDR1 SQVTM and CDR2 ANQGSEA come from the germline V gene. This CDR3 comprises 14 residues. The CDR3 coding sequence is TGCAGCGTTGGCCGGGACAGGGGGCGCAGGGTGCAGTATTTT. Amino acids: CSVGRDRGRRVQYF.

In its sample, this clone was seen once. The chain couples TRBV5-4 to TRBJ2-7, with 11 bases aligning to TRBD2. Germline V lookup: CDR1 SGHNT, CDR2 YYREEE (reference sequence). V gave up 4 bases and J gave up 4 bases; unmatched junction bases: 10. The CDR3 spans 16 residues. Here the CDR3 reads CASSGDPSGRWYEQYF. CDR3 sequence (DNA): TGTGCCAGCAGCGGCGACCCTAGCGGGAGGTGGTACGAGCAGTACTTC.

The chain employs TRBV4-3 and TRBJ1-1, with D unclear. There are 16 residues in the CDR3. Deletions cut 0 bases from V and 1 base from J, with 12 bases between. CDR1 is LGHNA, CDR2 YSLEER, per germline. This chain's CDR3 is CASSQDRVSQNTEAFF. CDR3 nucleotides: TGCGCCAGCAGCCAAGATCGGGTCAGCCAGAACACTGAAGCTTTCTTT.

This chain links TRBV7-9 with TRBJ2-2; the match to TRBD1 covers 7 bases. Germline lookup yields CDR1 SEHNR and CDR2 FQNEAQ (reference sequence). With 5 bases clipped from V and 2 bases from J, the junction kept 11 bases outside the gene matches. This CDR3 spans 17 amino acids. The CDR3 region is CASSPQPGTVNTGELFF. The CDR3 DNA is TGTGCCAGCAGCCCCCAACCCGGGACAGTTAACACCGGGGAGCTGTTTTTT.

This chain joins TRBV10-3 and TRBJ1-2; 8 nucleotides match TRBD1. The CDR3 runs to 13 residues. Trimming cost V 6 bases and J 4 bases; bases outside gene matches: 4. Germline lookup yields CDR1 ENHRY and CDR2 SYGVKD. CDR3 protein: CAISAGTGYGYTF. The CDR3 region has the DNA TGTGCCATCAGCGCCGGGACAGGCTATGGCTACACCTTC.

The genes are TRBV5-1 and TRBJ1-1; the match to TRBD1 covers 9 bases. Trimming removed 0 bases from V and 5 bases from J; junction bases left unmatched: 2. CDR3 length: 14 residues. Germline V gives CDR1 SGHRS, CDR2 YFSETQ. CDR3 bases: TGCGCCAGCAGCTTGGCCGACAGGGGGACTGAAGCTTTCTTT. As protein: CASSLADRGTEAFF.